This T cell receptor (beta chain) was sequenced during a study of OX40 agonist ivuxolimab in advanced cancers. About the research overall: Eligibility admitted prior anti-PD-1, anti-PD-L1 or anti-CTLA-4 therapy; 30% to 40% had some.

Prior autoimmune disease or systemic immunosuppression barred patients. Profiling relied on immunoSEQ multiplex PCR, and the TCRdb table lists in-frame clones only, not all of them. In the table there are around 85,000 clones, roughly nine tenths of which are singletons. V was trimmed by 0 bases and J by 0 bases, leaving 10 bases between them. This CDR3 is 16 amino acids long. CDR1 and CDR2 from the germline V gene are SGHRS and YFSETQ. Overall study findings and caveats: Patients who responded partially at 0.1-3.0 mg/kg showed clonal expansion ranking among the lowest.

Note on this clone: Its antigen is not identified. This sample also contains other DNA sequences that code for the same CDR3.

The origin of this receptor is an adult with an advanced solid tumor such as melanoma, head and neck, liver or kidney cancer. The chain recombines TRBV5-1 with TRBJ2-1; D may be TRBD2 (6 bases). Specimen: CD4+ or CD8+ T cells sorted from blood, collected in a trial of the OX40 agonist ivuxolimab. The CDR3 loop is CASSLGAGSSYNEQFF. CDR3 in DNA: TGCGCCAGCAGCTTGGGAGCGGGTAGCTCCTACAATGAGCAGTTCTTC.